This T cell receptor (beta chain) was captured in a study of shared clonotypes between healthy human individuals. Study findings and constraints: Read depth was anticipated to influence clonotype sharing among donors.

This clone was seen more than once but under ten times. Antigen: not known. Repertoires were generated with immunoSEQ multiplex PCR, while TCRdb's copy carries only in-frame clones and drops some. The table shows roughly 760,000 clones, with approximately 74% occurring only once. CDR3 length equals 14 residues. V lost 2 bases to trimming and J lost 7 bases, with 12 bases between them. The germline V gene encodes CDR1 MNHNS and CDR2 SASEGT. The TCR sequence derives from a woman under 40 in good health. V and J are TRBV6-1 and TRBJ1-5; D gene ambiguous. Sequencing was done on a sample of memory CD4+ T cells sorted from blood. Subset here: CD45RA-negative fraction. CDR3 sequence reads: CASSESGVRQPQHF. CDR3 DNA sequence: TGTGCCAGCAGTGAATCCGGGGTGAGACAGCCCCAGCATTTT.